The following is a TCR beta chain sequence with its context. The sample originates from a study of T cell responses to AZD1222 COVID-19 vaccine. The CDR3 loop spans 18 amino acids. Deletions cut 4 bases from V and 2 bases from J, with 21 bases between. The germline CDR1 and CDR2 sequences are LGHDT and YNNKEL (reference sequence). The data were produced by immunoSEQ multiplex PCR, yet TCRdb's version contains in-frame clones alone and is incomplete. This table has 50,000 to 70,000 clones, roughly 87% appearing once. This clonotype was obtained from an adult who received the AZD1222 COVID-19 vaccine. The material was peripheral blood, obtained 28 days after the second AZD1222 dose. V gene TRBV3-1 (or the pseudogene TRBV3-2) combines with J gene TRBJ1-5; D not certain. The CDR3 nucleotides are TGTGCCAGCAGCCCAACCCTCGGAGCGCGGGCAGGCAATCAGCCCCAGCATTTT. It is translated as CASSPTLGARAGNQPQHF.